What follows are 5 T cell receptor beta chains derived from one specimen sequenced in a study of cytomegalovirus exposure and HLA in healthy donors. The PCR employed 60 Vbeta primers together with 13 Jbeta primers. Here immunoSEQ multiplex PCR was the method, and the copy in TCRdb shows in-frame clones only, minus some. The top ten hold approximately 1.5% of the sample, which has around 150,000 clones, about four fifths seen once. The specimen sequenced was PBMCs. These receptors were collected from a girl under 18 in good health and CMV-seropositive.

This chain joins TRBV6-5 and TRBJ2-3, with a tentative D call TRBD1 (6 bases). V was clipped by 6 bases and J by 0 bases, with 10 bases between them. The CDR3 is made up of 14 amino acids. Germline V gives CDR1 MNHEY, CDR2 SVGAGI. The chain's CDR3 is CASRPGQSTDTQYF. The CDR3 DNA reads as TGTGCCAGCAGACCCGGACAGAGCACAGATACGCAGTATTTT.

The V call is TRBV5-1, the J call TRBJ2-7; D gene ambiguous. CDR1 and CDR2 (germline): SGHRS, YFSETQ. Trimming cost V 0 bases and J 0 bases, with 7 bases left between them. This CDR3 has 14 residues. CDR3 loop: CASSLDSASYEQYF. Written as DNA, the CDR3 is TGCGCCAGCAGCTTGGACAGTGCCTCCTACGAGCAGTACTTC.

V gene TRBV4-3 combines with J gene TRBJ2-7; TRBD2 matches 7 bases. Germline loops: CDR1 LGHNA, CDR2 YSLEER. Trimming cost V 0 bases and J 4 bases; bases outside gene matches: 6. The CDR3 extends over 15 amino acids. CDR3 in amino acids: CASSQDWGEGYEQYF. In DNA form, the CDR3 reads TGCGCCAGCAGCCAAGATTGGGGGGAGGGGTACGAGCAGTACTTC.

The rearrangement joins TRBV9 to TRBJ2-3, with no clear D. Trimming pared 5 bases from V and 2 bases from J, leaving 12 bases between. The germline V gene encodes CDR1 SGDLS and CDR2 YYNGEE. CDR3 length equals 14 residues. CDR3: CASRSETITDTQYF. The DNA of the CDR3 is TGTGCCAGCAGGAGCGAGACCATCACAGATACGCAGTATTTT.

The chain has TRBV6-6 and TRBJ1-5; TRBD1 agrees at 7 bases. This CDR3 has 16 residues. J gave up 9 bases and V 6 bases, and 17 bases lay outside the gene matches. The germline V gene has CDR1 MNHNY and CDR2 SVGAGI (reference sequence). The CDR3 sequence is CASRQQSGTEFWPQHF. CDR3 sequence (DNA): TGTGCCAGCAGGCAACAGTCCGGGACAGAGTTCTGGCCCCAGCATTTT.